Below are 5 T cell receptor beta chains sequenced from a single sample in a study of tumor-infiltrating lymphocytes in primary liver carcinoma. Blood RNA came from unsorted whole blood; germline DNA was also extracted. From about 490 ng of total RNA, TCR beta-specific cDNA was reverse-transcribed using a constant-region primer. Nested multiplex PCR, run for three rounds with slightly modified ARM-PCR, yielded TCR beta libraries. Researchers ran the first two PCR rounds for around 10 cycles each with TRBV1-TRBV30 forward primers and a C-beta reverse primer. MiXCR, run by TCRdb on the multiplex PCR reads, gives a single entry per CDR3 protein. Seen here are nearly 200,000 distinct CDR3 sequences, around three fifths observed once, and the top ten hold 5.5% to 9%. Sequenced: peripheral blood. These receptors were obtained from an older woman with primary liver carcinoma and hepatitis B virus infection.

This clonotype has just one count. One junction end disagrees with the germline gene, perhaps due to a read error. The V call is TRBV5-6, the J call TRBJ2-7, with a possible D match to TRBD2 (5 bases). Looked up from germline, CDR1 is SGHDT and CDR2 is YYEEEE. The CDR3 loop spans 21 amino acids. For the CDR3, the DNA is TGTGCCAGCAGCCCCCCCCCGGGGAGTATAAACCCACCGAGGAAGAGCCACGATCAGTACTTC. Translating gives CASSPPPGSINPPRKSHDQYF.

Concerning this clonotype: An end of the junction does not agree with germline; a read error may underlie this. The chain recombines TRBV6-1 with TRBJ1-2, with D possibly TRBD1 on 5 matching bases. This CDR3 has 15 residues. The germline CDR1 and CDR2 sequences are MNHNS and SASEGT. Written as DNA, the CDR3 is TGTGCCAGCCAAACAGGTGTGACCGCGAGGGATGGCTACATCTTC. Protein: CASQTGVTARDGYIF.

The rearrangement joins TRBV6-5 to TRBJ1-2, with a possible D match to TRBD1 (5 bases). CDR3 length: 11 residues. Germline V lookup: CDR1 MNHEY, CDR2 SVGAGI. The V end lost 6 bases, the J end lost 7 bases, and 9 bases lay between the germline ends. The CDR3 DNA follows: TGTGCCAGCAGCGACAGCGTTGGCTACACCTTC. It encodes CASSDSVGYTF.

Note on this clonotype: This may come from a read error, since a much larger clone is one base off. The chain recombines TRBV6-6 with TRBJ1-2, with 8 bases aligning to TRBD1. CDR1 and CDR2 from the germline V gene are MNHNY and SVGAGI (reference sequence). The CDR3 has 18 amino acids. V lost 6 bases, J lost 0 bases, and 15 bases stayed unmatched. CDR3 nucleotides: TGTGCCAGCAGCCCGGTCCCGGGACAGGAAAGGGCTAACTATGGCTACACCTTC. Translating gives CASSPVPGQERANYGYTF.

The table lists this clonotype with many counts. The V and J genes are TRBV7-8 and TRBJ2-3, with TRBD2 identical over 11 bases. Unmatched junction bases numbered 9, after V lost 4 bases and J lost 3 bases. The germline V gene encodes CDR1 SGHVS and CDR2 FQNEAQ. The CDR3 is made up of 17 amino acids. The CDR3 loop is CASSYSGRGRGTDTQYF. In nucleotides, the CDR3 is TGTGCCAGCAGCTATAGCGGGAGGGGGCGGGGGACAGATACGCAGTATTTT.